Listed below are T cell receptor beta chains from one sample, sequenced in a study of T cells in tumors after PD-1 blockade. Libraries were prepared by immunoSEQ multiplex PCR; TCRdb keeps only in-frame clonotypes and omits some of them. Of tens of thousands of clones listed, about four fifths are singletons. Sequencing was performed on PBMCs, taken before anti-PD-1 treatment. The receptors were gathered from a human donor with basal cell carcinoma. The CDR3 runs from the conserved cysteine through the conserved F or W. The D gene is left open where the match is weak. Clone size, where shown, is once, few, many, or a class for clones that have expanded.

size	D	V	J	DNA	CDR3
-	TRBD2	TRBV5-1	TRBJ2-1	TGCGCCAGCAGCTCGGGACTAGCGCATAACAATGAGCAGTTCTTC	CASSSGLAHNNEQFF
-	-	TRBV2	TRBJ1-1	TGTGCCAGCACCCTCTTGACAGTGAACACTGAAGCTTTCTTT	CASTLLTVNTEAFF
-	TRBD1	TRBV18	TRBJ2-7	TGTGCCAGCTCACCCCAGGGGGACTCCTACGAGCAGTACTTC	CASSPQGDSYEQYF
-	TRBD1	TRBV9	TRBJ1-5	TGTGCCAGCAGCGTGACGGGACAGTACAATCAGCCCCAGCATTTT	CASSVTGQYNQPQHF
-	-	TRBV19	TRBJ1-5	TGTGCCAGTAGTACCCAGGCTAATCAGCCCCAGCATTTT	CASSTQANQPQHF
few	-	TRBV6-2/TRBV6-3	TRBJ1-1	TGTGCCAGCAGTTACGGGGGGTACACTGAAGCTTTCTTT	CASSYGGYTEAFF
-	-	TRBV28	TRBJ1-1	TGTGCCAGCAGTTTTACATCGACGAACACTGAAGCTTTCTTT	CASSFTSTNTEAFF
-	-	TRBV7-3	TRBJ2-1	TGTGCCAGCAGCTTATTCGGGGGGCTTCTAGGGGAGCAGTTCTTC	CASSLFGGLLGEQFF
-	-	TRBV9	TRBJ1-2	TGTGCCAGCAGCGTAGAACCCTCGTATGGCTACACCTTC	CASSVEPSYGYTF
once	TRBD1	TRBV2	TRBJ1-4	TGTGCCAGCAGAGTCACAGGGGGCCGCGAAAAACTGTTTTTT	CASRVTGGREKLFF
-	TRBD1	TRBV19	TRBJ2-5	TGTGCCAGTAGTCAAAACCGGGACAGGCAAGAGACCCAGTACTTC	CASSQNRDRQETQYF
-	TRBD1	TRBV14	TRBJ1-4	TGTGCCAGCAGCCGGGGACAGTCGGTTTGGGCAACTAATGAAAAACTGTTTTTT	CASSRGQSVWATNEKLFF
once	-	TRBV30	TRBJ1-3	TGTGCCTGGAGTCCCCGCAGGAGCTCTGGAAACACCATATATTTT	CAWSPRRSSGNTIYF
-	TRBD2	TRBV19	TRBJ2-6	TGTGCCAGTAGACGTGGGGGGGACCGAAGCTCTGGGGCCAACGTCCTGACTTTC	CASRRGGDRSSGANVLTF
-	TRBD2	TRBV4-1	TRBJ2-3	TGCGCCAGCAGCCAAGAAACTACCTCGACGGGGGGGCCTCGAGATACGCAGTATTTT	CASSQETTSTGGPRDTQYF
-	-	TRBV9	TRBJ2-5	TGTGCCAGCAGCCCTCTCGGGGGAGCTCAAGAGACCCAGTACTTC	CASSPLGGAQETQYF
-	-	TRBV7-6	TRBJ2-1	TGTGCCAGCCGGCCCCAGGGCGCCTACAATGAGCAGTTCTTC	CASRPQGAYNEQFF
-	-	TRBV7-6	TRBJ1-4	TGTGCCAGCAGCCACGAAGGGCCAGGGAATGAAAAACTGTTTTTT	CASSHEGPGNEKLFF
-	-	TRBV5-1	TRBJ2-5	TGCGCCAGCAGCAGGGACAAATCGGAGACCCAGTACTTC	CASSRDKSETQYF
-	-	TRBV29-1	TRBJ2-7	TGCAGCGTAAAGGACAGCACAGGAATGGGCGAGCAGTACTTC	CSVKDSTGMGEQYF
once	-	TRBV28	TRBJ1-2	TGTGCCAGCAGATGGGGGAGGGGCTTGATTAAACAACCTGGCTACACCTTC	CASRWGRGLIKQPGYTF
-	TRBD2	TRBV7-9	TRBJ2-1	TGTGCCAGCAGCGTAAAAGCGGGGTACAATGAGCAGTTCTTC	CASSVKAGYNEQFF
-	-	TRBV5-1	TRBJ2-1	TGCGCCAGCAGCTTGGACCACTCCTACAATGAGCAGTTCTTC	CASSLDHSYNEQFF
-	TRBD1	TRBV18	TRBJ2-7	TGTGCCAGCTCACCATTGGGACAGGGTCCCCTGGGATACGAGCAGTACTTC	CASSPLGQGPLGYEQYF
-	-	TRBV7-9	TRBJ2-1	TGTGCCAGCAGCCCAAGCCGGGCCGAGGGGCATGAGCAGTTCTTC	CASSPSRAEGHEQFF
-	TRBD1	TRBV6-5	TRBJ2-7	TGTGCCAGCAGTCAGACAGGGGACGAGCAGTACTTC	CASSQTGDEQYF
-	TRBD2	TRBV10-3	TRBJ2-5	TGTGCCATCAGTGAGCCGGGGGGTGCGGGAGGCCCAGAGACCCAGTACTTC	CAISEPGGAGGPETQYF
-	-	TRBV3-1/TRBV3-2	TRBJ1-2	TGTGCCAGCAGCCAAGCGTGGGGGGGACGATCCTATGGCTACACCTTC	CASSQAWGGRSYGYTF
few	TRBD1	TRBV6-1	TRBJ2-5	TGTGCCAGCAGTGAAGGAGACAGGGCGCAGGAGACCCAGTACTTC	CASSEGDRAQETQYF
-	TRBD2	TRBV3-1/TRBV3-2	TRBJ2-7	TGTGCCAGCAGCCAGCCTCGGGGGGTAAGCTCCTACGAGCAGTACTTC	CASSQPRGVSSYEQYF
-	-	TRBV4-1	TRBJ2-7	TGCGCCAGCAGCCCAACAGCGTCTCTAACCTACGAGCAGTACTTC	CASSPTASLTYEQYF
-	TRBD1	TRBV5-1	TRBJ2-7	TGCGCCAGTACCCCGGGACAGGGGACCTACGAGCAGTACTTC	CASTPGQGTYEQYF
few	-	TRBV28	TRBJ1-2	TGTGCCAGCAGTCGAAGACAGATGAACTATGGCTACACCTTC	CASSRRQMNYGYTF
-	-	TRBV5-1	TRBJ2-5	TGCGCCAGCAGCGGAAGAGGCAGGGGAGAGACCCAGTACTTC	CASSGRGRGETQYF
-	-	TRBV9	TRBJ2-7	TGTGCCAGCAGCGTAGAGGGAATTCCCTCGGACGAGCAGTACTTC	CASSVEGIPSDEQYF
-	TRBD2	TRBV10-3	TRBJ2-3	TGTGCCATCAGTGTTACTAGCGGGTCCCCTTCCGGCACAGATACGCAGTATTTT	CAISVTSGSPSGTDTQYF
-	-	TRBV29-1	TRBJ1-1	TGCAGCGGTGGACAGTTGGGGACTGAAGCTTTCTTT	CSGGQLGTEAFF
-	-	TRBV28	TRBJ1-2	TGTGCCAGCAGTTTCCCCACTGGGCAACAAGTAGGCTACACCTTC	CASSFPTGQQVGYTF
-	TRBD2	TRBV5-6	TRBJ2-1	TGTGCCAGCAGCTTTACTAGCGGGAGGGAAGCCAATGAGCAGTTCTTC	CASSFTSGREANEQFF
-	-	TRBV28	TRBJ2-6	TGTGCCAGCACGGGCTCTGGGGCCAACGTCCTGACTTTC	CASTGSGANVLTF
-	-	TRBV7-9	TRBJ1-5	TGTGCCAGCAGCTTAGCGGGGAATAATCAGCCCCAGCATTTT	CASSLAGNNQPQHF
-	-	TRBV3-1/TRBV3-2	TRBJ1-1	TGTGCCAGCAGCCAAGGGCCGGGGAACACTGAAGCTTTCTTT	CASSQGPGNTEAFF
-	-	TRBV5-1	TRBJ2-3	TGCGCCAGCAGCTTGGGACCTGCCAGAGGGGATACGCAGTATTTT	CASSLGPARGDTQYF
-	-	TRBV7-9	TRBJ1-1	TGTGCCAGCAGCTCGAGGAGGTGGACTGAAGCTTTCTTT	CASSSRRWTEAFF
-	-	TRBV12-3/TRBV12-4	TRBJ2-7	TGTGCCAGCAGTCCCCAGGGCTACGAGCAGTACTTC	CASSPQGYEQYF
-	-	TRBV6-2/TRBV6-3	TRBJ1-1	TGTGCCAGCAGTCAAGAGTTCCGGGACACGCGAGTCCGGACTGAAGCTTTCTTT	CASSQEFRDTRVRTEAFF